This T cell receptor beta chain was captured in a study of technical replicates of blood from four donors. Germline CDR1 is SGHVS and CDR2 is FNYEAQ. This CDR3 spans 13 amino acids. V was pared by 5 bases and J by 7 bases, with 2 bases of the junction left unmatched. Here immunoSEQ multiplex PCR was the method, and the copy in TCRdb shows in-frame clones only, minus some. The repertoire includes fewer than 95,000 clones, 90% to 95% of them detected once, and less than 0.3% sits in the top ten. The sequencing sample was made of T cells isolated from PBMCs. The chain recombines TRBV7-6 with TRBJ2-7, with 13 nucleotides matching TRBD2. This clonotype originated in a human donor in good health. CDR3 loop: CASSPGLAGEQYF. CDR3 nucleotides: TGTGCCAGCAGCCCGGGACTAGCGGGGGAGCAGTACTTC.